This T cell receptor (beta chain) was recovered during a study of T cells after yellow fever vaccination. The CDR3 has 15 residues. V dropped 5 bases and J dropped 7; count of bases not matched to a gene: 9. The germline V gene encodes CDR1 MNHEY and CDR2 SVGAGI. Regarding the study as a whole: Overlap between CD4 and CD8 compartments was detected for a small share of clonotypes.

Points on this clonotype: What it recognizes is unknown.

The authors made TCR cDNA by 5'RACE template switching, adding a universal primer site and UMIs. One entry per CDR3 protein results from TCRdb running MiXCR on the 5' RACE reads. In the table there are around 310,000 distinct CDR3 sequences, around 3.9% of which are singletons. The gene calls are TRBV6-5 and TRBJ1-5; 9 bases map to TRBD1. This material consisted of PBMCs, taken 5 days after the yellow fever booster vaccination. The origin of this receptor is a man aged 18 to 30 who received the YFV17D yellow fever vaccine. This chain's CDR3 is CASSPQGAEGQPQHF. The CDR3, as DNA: TGTGCCAGCAGTCCACAGGGGGCGGAAGGCCAGCCCCAGCATTTT.